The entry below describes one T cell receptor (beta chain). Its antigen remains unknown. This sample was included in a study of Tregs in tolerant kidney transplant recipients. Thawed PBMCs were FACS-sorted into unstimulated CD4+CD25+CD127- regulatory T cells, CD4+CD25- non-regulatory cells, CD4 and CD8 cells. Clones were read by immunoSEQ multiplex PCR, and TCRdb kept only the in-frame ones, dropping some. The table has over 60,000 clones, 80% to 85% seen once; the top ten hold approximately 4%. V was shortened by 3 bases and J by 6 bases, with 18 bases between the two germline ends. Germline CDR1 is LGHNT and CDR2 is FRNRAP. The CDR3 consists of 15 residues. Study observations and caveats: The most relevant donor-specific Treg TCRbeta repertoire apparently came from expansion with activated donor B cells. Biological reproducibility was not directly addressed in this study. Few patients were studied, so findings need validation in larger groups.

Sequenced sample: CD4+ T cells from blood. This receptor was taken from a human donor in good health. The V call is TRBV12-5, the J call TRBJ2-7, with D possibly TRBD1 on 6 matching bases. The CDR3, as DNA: TGTGCTAGTGGTTTAAGGGGGTCCATTGGGAGCGAGCAGTACTTC. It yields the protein CASGLRGSIGSEQYF.